This record looks at one T cell receptor beta chain sequence and its context. TCR beta cDNA was prepared out of roughly 500 ng total RNA by means of a constant-region primer. Three rounds of nested multiplex PCR with slightly modified ARM-PCR produced TCR beta libraries. The first two PCR rounds, roughly 9 cycles each, used TRBV1-TRBV30 forward primers and a C-beta reverse primer. TCRdb re-called the multiplex PCR reads with MiXCR, one entry per CDR3 protein. The table has roughly 36,000 distinct CDR3 sequences, roughly 80% seen once. The study co-extracted DNA and RNA from around 20-30 mg of unsorted bulk tissue. Treatment of the patients' primary liver carcinoma consisted of surgical resection. This specimen comes from a study of tumor-infiltrating lymphocytes in primary liver carcinoma. V gave up 6 bases and J gave up 6 bases, with 18 bases separating them. The CDR3 is 15 residues long. CDR1 and CDR2 (germline): SEHNR, FQNEAQ (reference sequence).

Sequenced material: tumor-adjacent normal liver tissue. The chain combines TRBV7-9 with TRBJ2-1; no clear D gene. This clonotype originated in a man aged 35-49 years with primary liver carcinoma and hepatitis B virus infection. The CDR3 loop reads CASSDSLYESNEQFF. The CDR3 DNA reads as TGTGCCAGCAGTGATAGTTTATATGAAAGCAATGAGCAGTTCTTC.